This passage covers 30 T cell receptor beta chains from one sample sequenced in a study of glioma-infiltrating T cells. Using RNA template, CDR3s of TCR alpha and beta were amplified with iRepertoire arm-PCR. From the multiplex PCR reads, TCRdb called clonotypes with MiXCR, one entry per CDR3 protein. The sample carries a few hundred thousand distinct CDR3 sequences, roughly two fifths recorded once. Sequencing was done on a sample of glioma tissue, nonneoplastic brain tissue, or PBMCs (not recorded which). The receptors here all came from a human donor with low-grade glioma or glioblastoma, undergoing nonglioma brain surgery, or in good health (not recorded which).

The sample holds many counts of this clonotype. The chain links TRBV25-1 to TRBJ1-5, with D maybe TRBD1 (5 bases). The germline CDR1 and CDR2 sequences are MGHDK and SYGVNS. V gave up 4 bases and J gave up 0 bases, with 10 bases separating them. There are 15 residues in the CDR3. CDR3 DNA sequence: TGTGCCAGCAGTGGCGGGGGGAGTAGCAATCAGCCCCAGCATTTT. Amino acid sequence: CASSGGGSSNQPQHF.

There are many counts of this clonotype. This CDR3 is CASSNRGLADDTQYF. For the CDR3, the DNA is TGTGCCAGCAGTAACCGGGGACTAGCGGATGATACGCAGTATTTT. This chain uses TRBV6-2 or TRBV6-3 with TRBJ2-3, with 11 bases aligning to TRBD2. With 5 bases clipped from V and 6 bases from J, the junction kept 7 bases outside the gene matches. Germline V gene sequence: CDR1 MNHEY, CDR2 SVGEGT. The CDR3 sequence is 15 residues long.

This clonotype was recorded a few times. This chain links TRBV7-6 with TRBJ2-7, with D maybe TRBD1 (5 bases). V lost 5 bases to trimming and J lost 1 base, with 15 bases between them. CDR1 is SGHVS and CDR2 is FNYEAQ in the germline V gene. The CDR3 contains 15 residues. The CDR3 is CASSPLGVKSYEQYF. The CDR3 region has the DNA TGTGCCAGCAGCCCTTTAGGGGTGAAATCCTACGAGCAGTACTTC.

To note about this clonotype: In this CDR3 the conserved last residue, phenylalanine or tryptophan, is missing, so a read error is likely. The chain uses TRBV7-3 and TRBJ1-1; TRBD1 matches at 9 bases. V was clipped by 4 bases and J by 2 bases; unmatched bases: 2. This CDR3 is built from 14 residues. Germline CDR1 reads SGHTA; CDR2 reads FQGTGA. The CDR3 protein is CASSSTGGNTEAFS. CDR3 in DNA: TGTGCCAGCAGCTCAACAGGGGGCAACACTGAAGCTTTCTCT.

This chain links TRBV7-9 with TRBJ1-3; TRBD1 might be the D (5 bases). V lost 7 bases to trimming and J lost 0 bases, with 16 bases between them. CDR3 length: 16 amino acids. From germline, CDR1 is SEHNR and CDR2 FQNEAQ (reference sequence). CDR3: CASNPFRESSGNTIYF. The CDR3 region has the DNA TGTGCCAGCAACCCATTCAGGGAGAGCTCTGGAAACACCATATATTTT.

For this clonotype: This CDR3 fails to terminate in the conserved phenylalanine or tryptophan, so it likely reflects a read error. The V call is TRBV7-6, the J call TRBJ2-5; D is unclear. There are 11 residues in the CDR3. V was cut by 5 bases and J by 1 base, with 2 bases left in between. The germline gives CDR1 SGHVS, CDR2 FNYEAQ. CDR3 in DNA: TGTGCCAGCAGCCCCCAAGAGACCCAGTACTCC. This sequence encodes CASSPQETQYS.

V and J are TRBV5-1 and TRBJ1-1; 9 bases fit TRBD1. V lost 4 bases, J lost 4 bases, and 2 bases stayed unmatched. Per the germline V gene, CDR1 is SGHRS and CDR2 is YFSETQ. This CDR3 spans 13 amino acids. CDR3 in DNA: TGCGCCAGCAGCGGACAGGGGTCCACTGAAGCTTTCTTT. Translating gives CASSGQGSTEAFF.

This clonotype was detected only a few times. The rearrangement joins TRBV15 to TRBJ2-1; 13 bases match TRBD2. J was trimmed by 6 bases and V by 2 bases; bases with no gene match: 4. The CDR3 extends over 16 amino acids. Germline V lookup: CDR1 LNHNV, CDR2 YYDKDF (reference sequence). The CDR3 bases are TGTGCCACCAGCAGACGACTAGCGGGAGGCGGCAATGAGCAGTTCTTC. This encodes CATSRRLAGGGNEQFF. Complete variable domain (other parts from reference TRBV15 and TRBJ2-1): DAMVIQNPRYQVTQFGKPVTLSCSQTLNHNVMYWYQQKSSQAPKLLFHYYDKDFNNEADTPDNFQSRRPNTSFCFLDIRSPGLGDTAMYLCATSRRLAGGGNEQFFGPGTRLTVL.

The chain carries TRBV6-2 or TRBV6-3 and TRBJ2-1, with D uncertain. Germline CDR1 and CDR2: MNHEY and SVGEGT. The V end lost 10 bases, the J end lost 0 bases, and 16 bases lay between the germline ends. The CDR3 loop spans 15 amino acids. This CDR3 reads CATPSGGRSYNEQFF. DNA for the CDR3: TGTGCCACCCCCTCCGGCGGACGCTCCTACAATGAGCAGTTCTTC.

Concerning this clonotype: The DNA is left out, because the CDR3 cannot be placed on it with certainty; the CDR3 is given as TCRdb lists it. The chain links TRBV9 to TRBJ1-2; the D call of TRBD1 is as the table states it, not checked on the DNA. Germline V gene data show CDR1 as SGDLS and CDR2 as YYNGEE. 15 amino acids form the CDR3, both terminal residues included. CDR3 sequence reads: CASSVVGTGSYGHTF.

In regard to this clonotype: A much more abundant neighbour one base away suggests this may be a read error. The rearrangement links TRBV20-1 to TRBJ2-1; no firm D call. Trimming stripped 3 bases from V and 3 bases from J, with 9 bases between. Germline CDR1 and CDR2: DFQATT and SNEGSKA (reference sequence). This CDR3 spans 13 amino acids. The CDR3 region is CSASAGRYNEQFF. For the CDR3, the DNA is TGCAGTGCTAGTGCAGGTCGCTACAATGAGCAGTTCTTC.

This clonotype appeared a few times. This rearrangement joins TRBV4-2 to TRBJ1-2; unclear D gene. The germline CDR1 and CDR2 sequences are LGHNA and YNFKEQ. The length of the CDR3 is 15 residues. Trimming stripped 4 bases from V and 4 bases from J, with 16 bases between. CDR3 residues: CASSPDHEAPYGYTF. In nucleotides, the CDR3 is TGTGCCAGCAGCCCAGATCACGAGGCCCCCTATGGCTACACCTTC.

CDR3 in DNA: TGTGCCACCAGTGATTTGAACAGGGCTACCTACGAGCAGTACTTC. It translates to CATSDLNRATYEQYF. V gene TRBV24-1 combines with J gene TRBJ2-7; a possible D gene is TRBD1 (6 bases). The CDR3 is 15 amino acids. V was cut by 0 bases and J by 2 bases, with 10 bases left in between. CDR1 is KGHDR, CDR2 SFDVKD, per germline.

A word on this clonotype: Given a much more abundant clone one base away, this may be a read error. The J gene is TRBJ2-5, the V gene TRBV6-6; no definite D call. This CDR3 region has 14 residues. Germline CDR1 reads MNHNY; CDR2 reads SVGAGI (reference sequence). With 6 bases removed from V and 2 bases from J, the gap between germline ends came to 13 bases. The chain's CDR3 is CASSETYQQETQYF. In DNA, the CDR3 is TGTGCCAGCAGCGAGACATACCAACAAGAGACCCAGTACTTC.

This clonotype has a handful of counts. The chain employs TRBV7-8 and TRBJ1-2; 7 positions agree with TRBD1. The germline CDR1 and CDR2 sequences are SGHVS and FQNEAQ. The CDR3 has 15 amino acids. Trimming cost V 5 bases and J 6 bases; bases outside gene matches: 12. This chain's CDR3 is CASSQDPRRGHGYTF. The CDR3 bases are TGTGCCAGCAGCCAAGACCCGAGGAGGGGGCATGGCTACACCTTC.

This clonotype was recorded a few times. The V gene is TRBV12-3 or TRBV12-4, the J gene TRBJ2-7; no clear D gene. This CDR3 contains 12 residues. Deletions cut 6 bases from V and 7 bases from J, with 13 bases between. The CDR3 is CASSLTLYEQYF. In DNA form, the CDR3 reads TGTGCCAGCAGCCTGACCCTGTATGAGCAGTACTTC.

V and J are TRBV27 and TRBJ1-2, with 7 bases lining up with TRBD1. V was pared by 7 bases and J by 6 bases, with 11 bases of the junction left unmatched. The V gene's germline CDR1 is MNHEY and CDR2 SMNVEV (reference sequence). The CDR3 spans 14 residues. The CDR3 spells CASTKGGGWDGYTF. The CDR3 DNA reads TGTGCCAGCACTAAGGGAGGGGGCTGGGATGGCTACACCTTC.

This CDR3 is CASSYSVAAGTEAFF. The CDR3 bases are TGTGCCAGCAGTTACTCGGTGGCGGCTGGTACTGAAGCTTTCTTT. V usage is TRBV6-2 or TRBV6-3 and J usage is TRBJ1-1; D ambiguous. The CDR3 runs to 15 residues. V was cut by 0 bases and J by 5 bases, with 13 bases left in between. Germline-derived CDR1 and CDR2 are MNHEY and SVGEGT.

This clonotype was seen ten or more times. The V and J genes are TRBV28 and TRBJ1-1, with D possibly TRBD1 on 6 matching bases. CDR3 length: 14 residues. V was cut by 3 bases and J by 3 bases, with 11 bases left in between. Germline-derived CDR1 and CDR2 are MDHEN and SYDVKM. The CDR3 reads CASSFPGVYTEAFF. CDR3 coding DNA: TGTGCCAGCAGTTTTCCAGGGGTGTACACTGAAGCTTTCTTT.

Of note for this clonotype: The conserved closing phenylalanine or tryptophan is absent in this CDR3, likely reflecting a read error. V usage is TRBV7-2 and J usage is TRBJ2-5; 7 nucleotides match TRBD2. Looked up from germline, CDR1 is SGHTA and CDR2 is FQGNSA. Losses at the gene ends were 5 bases for V and 4 bases for J; bases not matched to a gene: 10. The CDR3 runs to 15 residues. The DNA of the CDR3 is TGTGCCAGCAGCCAAGGGGAGGGGCCCCGAGAGACCCAGTACCTC. Its translation is CASSQGEGPRETQYL.

V usage is TRBV27 and J usage is TRBJ2-3, with a tentative D call TRBD2 (5 bases). This CDR3 is 17 amino acids long. V was pared by 5 bases and J by 2 bases, with 20 bases between. Germline V CDR1 and CDR2: MNHEY, SMNVEV (reference sequence). CDR3 region: CASSPARVRGITDTQYF. CDR3 nucleotides: TGTGCCAGCAGTCCCGCACGGGTTAGAGGGATCACAGATACGCAGTATTTT.

The chain joins TRBV12-3 or TRBV12-4 to TRBJ1-5; D might be TRBD1 (5 bases). The V gene lost 5 bases and the J gene lost 8 bases, with 16 bases spanning the gap. CDR3 length: 14 amino acids. CDR3 coding DNA: TGTGCCAGCAGTCCAATGGGGCCTGGGAAGCCCCAGCATTTT. Encoded protein: CASSPMGPGKPQHF.

The table lists this clonotype with many counts. V is TRBV28 and J is TRBJ1-4; D is ambiguous. The germline gives CDR1 MDHEN, CDR2 SYDVKM. Trimming shortened V by 6 bases and J by 5 bases, and 7 bases separated the two germline ends. CDR3 length: 12 residues. CDR3 region: CASRKPNEKLFF. The CDR3 bases are TGTGCCAGCAGGAAGCCCAATGAAAAACTGTTTTTT.

This chain uses TRBV27 with TRBJ2-7, with D maybe TRBD2 (6 bases). V was trimmed by 6 bases and J by 4 bases, leaving 16 bases between them. The CDR3 covers 14 residues. CDR1 and CDR2 (germline): MNHEY, SMNVEV (reference sequence). The CDR3 here is CASSPEVGGYEQYF. The CDR3 DNA follows: TGTGCCAGCAGCCCCGAGGTGGGGGGATACGAGCAGTACTTC.

This clonotype was seen many times. The chain has TRBV20-1 and TRBJ2-3, with D hard to call. In germline, CDR1 is DFQATT, CDR2 SNEGSKA (reference sequence). The CDR3 extends over 14 amino acids. The V end lost 5 bases, the J end lost 0 bases, and 12 bases lay between the germline ends. The CDR3 reads CSAASPRSTDTQYF. Written as DNA, the CDR3 is TGCAGTGCTGCCTCACCTAGAAGCACAGATACGCAGTATTTT.

This clonotype came up a few times. This chain uses TRBV12-3 or TRBV12-4 with TRBJ2-7; TRBD2 might be the D (5 bases). The V end was cut by 5 bases, the J end by 3 bases, with 14 bases between. CDR3 length: 14 residues. The CDR3 DNA is TGTGCCAGCAGTCCCTCGCGGGTTTTCTACGAGCAGTACTTC. Amino acid sequence: CASSPSRVFYEQYF.

Concerning this clonotype: The germline gene is not matched at one end of the junction; a read error may be the cause. The chain carries TRBV6-6 and TRBJ2-7; TRBD2 matches 8 bases. This CDR3 comprises 16 residues. CDR1 is MNHNY and CDR2 is SVGAGI in the germline V gene (reference sequence). The CDR3: CASSISLTSVTYGQYF. For the CDR3, the DNA is TGTGCCAGCAGTATAAGCCTGACTAGCGTTACCTACGGGCAGTACTTC.

The chain recombines TRBV4-1 with TRBJ1-1; perhaps TRBD1 as D (5 bases). The germline V and J ends were trimmed by 5 bases and 1 base, with 14 bases remaining between them. Germline CDR1 MGHRA, CDR2 YSYEKL. The CDR3 contains 15 residues. As DNA, the CDR3 is TGCGCCAGCAGCTTCGTAGGGGTCGGGAACACTGAAGCTTTCTTT. This encodes CASSFVGVGNTEAFF.

This clonotype has only one observation. A clone one base away is much larger, so this may be a read error. The genes are TRBV28 and TRBJ2-7; TRBD1 agrees at 7 bases. CDR1 and CDR2 (germline): MDHEN, SYDVKM. V lost 6 bases, J lost 2 bases, and 16 bases stayed unmatched. This CDR3 has 17 amino acids. CDR3 sequence reads: CASRWDQGTVNPYEQYF. The CDR3 DNA reads as TGTGCCAGCAGGTGGGATCAAGGGACAGTCAATCCCTACGAGCAGTACTTC.

As concerns this clonotype: A much larger clone is a single base away; this may be a read error. The CDR3, as DNA: TGTGCCAGCAGTCCGGGACTTCGGTACAATGAGCTGTTCTTC. Protein: CASSPGLRYNELFF. The V gene is TRBV6-2 or TRBV6-3, the J gene TRBJ2-1; D perhaps matches TRBD2 (6 bases). This CDR3 is 14 amino acids long. CDR1 MNHEY and CDR2 SVGEGT come from the germline V gene.